This TCR beta chain was observed in a study of T cell responses to AZD1222 COVID-19 vaccine. Concerning this clone itself: The target antigen is unknown.

This table comes from immunoSEQ multiplex PCR, and its TCRdb copy is limited to in-frame clones, with some not included. Of almost 95,000 clones listed, roughly 85% are singletons. Whole-study results and caveats: Mapped onto spike, vaccine-associated CD4 TCRs spanned it and were dominant at 160-218 and 743-854. Females outnumbered males among donors, who were mostly white British; clonal diversity was possibly underestimated. Sampled repertoires all dated from after the peak T cell response. Increases in Spike-specific TCR breadth and depth were seen after two AZD1222 doses.

The sequences come from peripheral blood, collected 28 days after the second AZD1222 dose. This sequence was found in an adult who received the AZD1222 COVID-19 vaccine.

For the CDR3, the DNA is TGTGCCAGCAGCTTGGTAGGGGGGGGCTATGGCTACACCTTC. Amino acids: CASSLVGGGYGYTF. This chain joins TRBV5-4 and TRBJ1-2, with D possibly being TRBD1 (6 bases). Germline loops: CDR1 SGHNT, CDR2 YYREEE (reference sequence). This CDR3 has 14 amino acids. With 0 bases removed from V and 4 bases from J, the gap between germline ends came to 10 bases.